The 16 T cell receptor beta chains listed next were all sequenced from one sample in a study of OX40 agonist ivuxolimab in advanced cancers. Assay used: immunoSEQ multiplex PCR; TCRdb lists only in-frame clones, some missing. Of around 69,000 clones detected, around 89% appear once; the ten largest clones hold around 6%. The input for sequencing was CD4+ or CD8+ T cells sorted from blood, taken in a trial of the OX40 agonist ivuxolimab. The receptor source for this set is an adult with an advanced solid tumor such as melanoma, head and neck, liver or kidney cancer.

This clone is a singleton in its sample. The final CDR3 position lacks the conserved phenylalanine or tryptophan, pointing to a likely read error. The chain recombines TRBV2 with TRBJ1-2, with 9 bases matching TRBD1. The CDR3 runs 13 residues. The germline CDR1 and CDR2 sequences are SNHLY and FYNNEI. V was pared by 6 bases and J by 4 bases, with 3 bases of the junction left unmatched. The CDR3 DNA follows: TGTGCCAGCAGCACGACAGGGGGCTATGGCTACACCCTC. Translation: CASSTTGGYGYTL.

The gene calls are TRBV10-1 and TRBJ2-3; 7 bases match TRBD2. Germline trimming cut 5 bases from V and 0 bases from J; bases unmatched to any gene: 17. This CDR3 spans 19 amino acids. Germline assignment: CDR1 WNHNN and CDR2 SYGVQD (reference sequence). The CDR3 reads CASSSAGEAPITSTDTQYF. The DNA for the CDR3 is TGCGCCAGCAGTAGCGCGGGAGAGGCCCCCATAACGAGCACAGATACGCAGTATTTT.

The rearrangement links TRBV4-2 to TRBJ2-5; tentatively, D is TRBD1 (6 bases). Germline V CDR1 and CDR2: LGHNA, YNFKEQ. The CDR3 spans 15 residues. Between the trimmed V and J ends, which lost 4 bases and 3 bases, there was a span of 15 bases. The CDR3 DNA sequence: TGTGCCAGCAGCCTCTACGACAGGCAGAAAGAGACCCAGTACTTC. Its translation is CASSLYDRQKETQYF.

The chain links TRBV19 to TRBJ1-1; D remains unclear. V was cut by 1 base and J by 1 base, with 7 bases left in between. CDR3 length equals 14 residues. From germline, CDR1 is LNHDA and CDR2 SQIVND (reference sequence). The CDR3 sequence is CASSIVPGNTEAFF. CDR3 DNA: TGTGCCAGTAGTATAGTTCCAGGGAACACTGAAGCTTTCTTT.

The chain links TRBV9 to TRBJ2-2; D gene unclear. V was cut by 9 bases and J by 2 bases, with 8 bases left in between. Germline CDR1 and CDR2: SGDLS and YYNGEE. The CDR3 runs to 12 residues. Here the CDR3 DNA reads TGTGCCACTTCCCCAAACACCGGGGAGCTGTTTTTT. Amino acids: CATSPNTGELFF.

This chain connects TRBV13 to TRBJ1-2; a weak D match, TRBD1 (5 bases). The CDR3 length is 14 residues. The ends were cut back, 3 bases at V and 8 bases at J, with 16 bases in the middle. Germline V lookup: CDR1 PRHDT, CDR2 FYEKMQ (reference sequence). The CDR3 region is CASSFGLRKGGYTF. Written as DNA, the CDR3 is TGTGCCAGCAGCTTTGGACTCCGGAAGGGGGGCTACACCTTC.

This chain connects TRBV11-3 to TRBJ2-2; unclear D gene. The CDR3 loop spans 13 amino acids. The V and J ends lost 4 bases and 7 bases respectively, with 10 bases between them. Germline V gene data show CDR1 as SGHNT and CDR2 as YENEEA. CDR3 DNA sequence: TGTGCCAGCAGCTCAGTGGTTGGCGGGGAGCTGTTTTTT. As protein: CASSSVVGGELFF.

The chain carries TRBV15 and TRBJ2-2; no definite D call. The CDR3 runs 12 residues. The germline V gene encodes CDR1 LNHNV and CDR2 YYDKDF (reference sequence). Trimming removed 1 base at V and 4 bases at J, with 1 base between. The DNA for the CDR3 is TGTGCCACCAGCAGAGTCACCGGGGAGCTGTTTTTT. Protein: CATSRVTGELFF.

The chain uses TRBV5-4 and TRBJ1-2; D is perhaps TRBD1 (6 bases). This CDR3 region has 14 residues. The germline V and J ends were trimmed by 4 bases and 1 base, with 11 bases remaining between them. Germline-derived CDR1 and CDR2 are SGHNT and YYREEE (reference sequence). The CDR3, as DNA: TGTGCCAGCAGCGTCGGGACAATTAACTATGGCTACACCTTC. Protein sequence: CASSVGTINYGYTF.

This clone was observed once. The chain links TRBV19 to TRBJ2-1; no reliable D call. Germline assignment: CDR1 LNHDA and CDR2 SQIVND (reference sequence). V was trimmed by 7 bases and J by 9 bases, leaving 16 bases between them. The CDR3 is 13 residues long. The CDR3 DNA sequence: TGTGCCAGTACTCCACCTCTGTTACGTGAGCAGTTCTTC. This encodes CASTPPLLREQFF.

The genes are TRBV11-3 and TRBJ1-3; D may be TRBD1 (6 bases). With 5 bases removed from V and 4 bases from J, the gap between germline ends came to 24 bases. The CDR3 runs to 18 residues. Germline values: CDR1 SGHNT, CDR2 YENEEA. In DNA, the CDR3 is TGTGCCAGCAGCCCCCGAAGGGGGGATCCCCTTTGGGGAAACACCATATATTTT. Amino acids: CASSPRRGDPLWGNTIYF.

The chain recombines TRBV7-6 with TRBJ2-3; D possibly corresponds to TRBD2 (5 bases). Trimming stripped 5 bases from V and 8 bases from J, with 14 bases between. The germline V gene has CDR1 SGHVS and CDR2 FNYEAQ. The CDR3 is 13 residues long. CDR3 bases: TGTGCCAGCAGCAGAGGATCCGGAGGTACGCAGTATTTT. Translation gives CASSRGSGGTQYF.

This chain joins TRBV28 and TRBJ1-1; 7 bases fit TRBD1. The CDR3 is 15 amino acids. The germline CDR1 and CDR2 sequences are MDHEN and SYDVKM. V lost 6 bases and J lost 5; bases outside the gene matches: 12. The CDR3 nucleotides read TGTGCCAGCAGCCGGCGGACAGGCGACAGGACTGAAGCTTTCTTT. It yields the protein CASSRRTGDRTEAFF.

The chain carries TRBV18 and TRBJ1-5; no clear D. Trimming removed 2 bases at V and 0 bases at J, with 14 bases between. Looked up from germline, CDR1 is KGHSH and CDR2 is LQKENI. The CDR3 contains 17 residues. The CDR3 is CASSPRSDSHSNQPQHF. The CDR3 region has the DNA TGTGCCAGCTCACCAAGGTCGGATTCACATAGCAATCAGCCCCAGCATTTT.

This clone has a handful of counts. The chain employs TRBV10-3 and TRBJ1-1; 7 positions agree with TRBD1. This CDR3 has 14 residues. Germline lookup yields CDR1 ENHRY and CDR2 SYGVKD. J lost 1 base, V lost 4 bases, and 3 bases had no gene match. The CDR3 here is CAISGAGGNTEAFF. The CDR3 DNA follows: TGTGCCATCAGTGGAGCAGGGGGGAACACTGAAGCTTTCTTT.

This chain joins TRBV4-3 and TRBJ1-2, with D tentatively TRBD1 (6 bases). The V end was cut by 4 bases, the J end by 1 base, with 13 bases between. The V gene's germline CDR1 is LGHNA and CDR2 YSLEER. This CDR3 has 15 residues. The CDR3 bases are TGCGCCAGCAGCCCGTCCACAGGGCTTAACTATGGCTACACCTTC. Its translation: CASSPSTGLNYGYTF.